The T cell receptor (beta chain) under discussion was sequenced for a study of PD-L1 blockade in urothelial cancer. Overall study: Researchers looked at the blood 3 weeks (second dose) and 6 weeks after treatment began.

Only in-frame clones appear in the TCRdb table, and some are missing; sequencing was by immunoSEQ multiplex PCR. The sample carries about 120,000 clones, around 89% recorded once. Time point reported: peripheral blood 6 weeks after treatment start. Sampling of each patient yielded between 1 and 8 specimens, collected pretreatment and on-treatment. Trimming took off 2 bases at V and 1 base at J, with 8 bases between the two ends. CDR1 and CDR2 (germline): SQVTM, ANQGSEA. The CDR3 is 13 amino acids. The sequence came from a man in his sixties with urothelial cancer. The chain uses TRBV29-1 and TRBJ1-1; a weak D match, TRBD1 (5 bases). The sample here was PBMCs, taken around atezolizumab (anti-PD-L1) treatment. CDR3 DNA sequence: TGCAGCGTTGAAAGCGGGACGAACACTGAAGCTTTCTTT. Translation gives CSVESGTNTEAFF.